This T cell receptor beta chain appears in the sequencing data of a study of neurological immune-mediated disorders. This clonotype was detected ten times or more. The antigen is unknown. The germline V and J ends were trimmed by 3 bases and 0 bases, with 9 bases remaining between them. The CDR3 runs to 15 residues. The germline gives CDR1 MNHEY, CDR2 SVGAGI. Findings of the study overall: The repertoires of 18 of 34 multiple sclerosis patients fell into one related-CDR3 cluster (a possible signature) under phylogenetic grouping. Because no CDR3 amino acid sequences were shared across subjects by expanded clones, private repertoires were suggested in all groups.

TCRdb processed the 5' RACE reads anew with MiXCR; each CDR3 protein has one entry. The repertoire holds about 74,000 distinct CDR3 sequences, with 5.2% as singletons. Sequencing was done on a sample of PBMCs. The V call is TRBV6-5, the J call TRBJ1-5, with D possibly TRBD1 on 5 matching bases. The sequence derives from a man aged 18 to 30 with multiple sclerosis. DNA for the CDR3: TGTGCCAGCAGTTATAGAGGGGATAGCAATCAGCCCCAGCATTTT. Translating it yields CASSYRGDSNQPQHF.